The 17 T cell receptor beta chains below all came from one sample that was sequenced in a study of T cell repertoires in cytomegalovirus infection. TCRdb re-derived calls from the reads in MiXCR, one entry per CDR3 protein. This sample yields hundreds of thousands of distinct CDR3 sequences, of which 15% to 20% are seen a single time; around 11% belongs to the top ten. Material for sequencing was PBMCs. The receptor source for this set is a human donor in good health (CMV status not recorded). Some clones in this sample may be carry-over from other donors' samples.

There are a few counts of this clonotype. The chain employs TRBV12-3 or TRBV12-4 and TRBJ1-5; D remains ambiguous. CDR3 length: 15 residues. Trimming took off 3 bases at V and 2 bases at J, with 11 bases between the two ends. As DNA, the CDR3 is TGTGCCAGCAGTTTTTCAGATGGAGGCAATCAGCCCCAGCATTTT. Its translation: CASSFSDGGNQPQHF.

This clonotype occurred many times. The chain recombines TRBV20-1 with TRBJ1-5; perhaps TRBD1 as D (5 bases). This CDR3 comprises 14 residues. Trimming cost V 5 bases and J 3 bases, with 14 bases left between them. Germline CDR1 is DFQATT and CDR2 is SNEGSKA (reference sequence). This CDR3 is CSALRVGTNQPQHF. CDR3 in DNA: TGCAGTGCTCTCCGAGTGGGGACCAATCAGCCCCAGCATTTT.

This clonotype has a count of ten or more. V usage is TRBV12-3 or TRBV12-4 and J usage is TRBJ2-3, with D perhaps assigned TRBD1 or TRBD2 (7 bases each). V was trimmed by 5 bases and J by 4 bases, leaving 16 bases between them. The CDR3 runs to 15 residues. Here the CDR3 reads CASSPSGTAADTQYF. For the CDR3, the DNA is TGTGCCAGCAGTCCGAGCGGGACAGCGGCAGATACGCAGTATTTT.

This rearrangement joins TRBV20-1 to TRBJ2-1, with TRBD2 identical over 11 bases. Germline V gene lookup returns CDR1 DFQATT and CDR2 SNEGSKA (reference sequence). Trimming cost V 4 bases and J 1 base; bases outside gene matches: 6. The CDR3 sequence is 16 residues long. For the CDR3, the DNA is TGCAGTGCTAATAGCGGGGGGGCCGCATCCTACAATGAGCAGTTCTTC. Protein product: CSANSGGAASYNEQFF.

This clonotype was seen more than once but under ten times. This chain joins TRBV12-3 or TRBV12-4 and TRBJ1-5; D not certain. This CDR3 is built from 15 residues. Trimming stripped 2 bases from V and 1 base from J, with 9 bases between. The CDR3: CASSLSGLSNQPQHF. The CDR3 DNA follows: TGTGCCAGCAGTTTATCGGGGTTAAGCAATCAGCCCCAGCATTTT.

This clonotype was recorded a few times. The gene calls are TRBV20-1 and TRBJ2-7; D is possibly TRBD1 (6 bases). CDR1 and CDR2 (germline): DFQATT, SNEGSKA (reference sequence). The CDR3 sequence is 15 residues long. The V gene lost 5 bases and the J gene lost 5 bases, with 22 bases spanning the gap. CDR3: CSAVHPTGTIDEQYF. The CDR3 DNA reads as TGCAGTGCTGTCCATCCTACCGGGACAATTGACGAGCAGTACTTC.

At least ten counts were recorded for this clonotype. V usage is TRBV6-2 or TRBV6-3 and J usage is TRBJ2-1; TRBD2 matches at 8 bases. Germline V gives CDR1 MNHEY, CDR2 SVGEGT. J gave up 6 bases and V 6 bases, and 7 bases lay outside the gene matches. The CDR3 totals 14 residues. The CDR3 bases are TGTGCCAGCAGCAGACTAGCGCCGGCCAATGAGCAGTTCTTC. This gives the protein CASSRLAPANEQFF.

The chain employs TRBV5-4 and TRBJ2-7; TRBD2 aligns across 13 bases. Unmatched junction bases numbered 5, after V lost 4 bases and J lost 1 base. This CDR3 contains 16 residues. The germline CDR1 and CDR2 sequences are SGHNT and YYREEE (reference sequence). The CDR3 spells CASSLGLAGPSYEQYF. CDR3 nucleotides: TGTGCCAGCAGCCTGGGACTAGCGGGGCCTTCCTACGAGCAGTACTTC. The whole variable domain, remainder taken from reference TRBV5-4 and TRBJ2-7, is ETGVTQSPTHLIKTRGQQVTLRCSSQSGHNTVSWYQQALGQGPQFIFQYYREEENGRGNFPPRFSGLQFPNYSSELNVNALELDDSALYLCASSLGLAGPSYEQYFGPGTRLTVT.

This clonotype was counted at least ten times. V and J are TRBV7-9 and TRBJ2-7, with 7 bases lining up with TRBD1. Trimming removed 4 bases from V and 0 bases from J; junction bases left unmatched: 3. CDR3 length: 14 residues. The V gene's germline CDR1 is SEHNR and CDR2 FQNEAQ (reference sequence). CDR3 nucleotide sequence: TGTGCCAGCAGCTCCCGGGACAGCTCCTACGAGCAGTACTTC. This translates into CASSSRDSSYEQYF.

This clonotype was seen ten or more times. The chain joins TRBV7-9 to TRBJ2-7, with TRBD2 matching 9 bases. J was trimmed by 3 bases and V by 5 bases; bases with no gene match: 5. The CDR3 loop spans 14 amino acids. The germline V gene encodes CDR1 SEHNR and CDR2 FQNEAQ (reference sequence). The CDR3 protein is CASSHGLANYEQYF. The CDR3 region has the DNA TGTGCCAGCAGCCATGGACTAGCGAACTACGAGCAGTACTTC. The full variable domain, with the rest looked up from reference TRBV7-9 and TRBJ2-7, is DTGVSQNPRHKITKRGQNVTFRCDPISEHNRLYWYRQTLGQGPEFLTYFQNEAQLEKSRLLSDRFSAERPKGSFSTLEIQRTEQGDSAMYLCASSHGLANYEQYFGPGTRLTVT.

This clonotype was recorded at least ten times. Mismatch with germline at one junction end may stem from a read error. The chain links TRBV7-6 to TRBJ1-1; D call uncertain. The CDR3 is made up of 13 amino acids. Germline V lookup: CDR1 SGHVS, CDR2 FNYEAQ. The CDR3 bases are TGTGCTAGCAGCTTAGATGAGAACACTGAAGCTTTCTTT. This translates into CASSLDENTEAFF.

This clonotype came up a few times. One end of the junction fails to match germline, which may point to a read error. The chain has TRBV5-4 and TRBJ1-1; the D gene is possibly TRBD1 (5 bases). This CDR3 is 10 amino acids long. Germline CDR1 and CDR2: SGHNT and YYREEE (reference sequence). The DNA of the CDR3 is TGTGCCAGCAGCTTGGGGACAACGTACTTT. This sequence encodes CASSLGTTYF.

This clonotype occurred a few times. This sequence joins TRBV5-1 and TRBJ1-3; D unclear. The ends were cut back, 1 base at V and 0 bases at J, with 8 bases in the middle. This CDR3 spans 15 amino acids. Per the germline V gene, CDR1 is SGHRS and CDR2 is YFSETQ. The CDR3 DNA follows: TGCGCCAGCAGCTTGAAAGGGCCCTCTGGAAACACCATATATTTT. Its translation is CASSLKGPSGNTIYF.

The chain uses TRBV7-9 and TRBJ2-2; TRBD2 agrees at 9 bases. Germline loops: CDR1 SEHNR, CDR2 FQNEAQ (reference sequence). V trimming: 5 bases; J trimming: 6 bases; junction bases outside the gene matches: 7. This CDR3 comprises 15 residues. CDR3: CASSAAGGAAGELFF. The CDR3 bases are TGTGCCAGCAGCGCCGCGGGAGGGGCGGCCGGGGAGCTGTTTTTT.

The sample holds a few counts of this clonotype. The chain uses TRBV2 and TRBJ2-3; D perhaps matches TRBD1 (5 bases). The germline gives CDR1 SNHLY, CDR2 FYNNEI. V lost 0 bases and J 0 bases, leaving 16 bases between the germline ends. The CDR3 is made up of 18 amino acids. CDR3 protein: CASSEALLRAGSTDTQYF. The CDR3 nucleotides are TGTGCCAGCAGTGAAGCGCTTCTCAGGGCTGGCAGCACAGATACGCAGTATTTT.

This clonotype has only a few counts. V and J are TRBV20-1 and TRBJ2-5; either TRBD1 or TRBD2 may supply D (5 bases each). Trimming cost V 3 bases and J 5 bases, with 16 bases left between them. Germline CDR1 is DFQATT and CDR2 is SNEGSKA (reference sequence). The CDR3 is made up of 14 amino acids. The CDR3 reads CSARWAGGYETQYF. The CDR3 DNA reads as TGCAGTGCTAGGTGGGCTGGGGGATATGAGACCCAGTACTTC.

This clonotype was recorded many times. V and J are TRBV19 and TRBJ2-6, with 11 positions matching TRBD1. V trimming: 4 bases; J trimming: 4 bases; junction bases outside the gene matches: 6. Germline V lookup: CDR1 LNHDA, CDR2 SQIVND (reference sequence). This CDR3 region has 17 residues. CDR3 amino acids: CASSTRTGGSGANVLTF. DNA of the CDR3: TGTGCCAGTAGTACCCGGACAGGGGGCTCCGGGGCCAACGTCCTGACTTTC.